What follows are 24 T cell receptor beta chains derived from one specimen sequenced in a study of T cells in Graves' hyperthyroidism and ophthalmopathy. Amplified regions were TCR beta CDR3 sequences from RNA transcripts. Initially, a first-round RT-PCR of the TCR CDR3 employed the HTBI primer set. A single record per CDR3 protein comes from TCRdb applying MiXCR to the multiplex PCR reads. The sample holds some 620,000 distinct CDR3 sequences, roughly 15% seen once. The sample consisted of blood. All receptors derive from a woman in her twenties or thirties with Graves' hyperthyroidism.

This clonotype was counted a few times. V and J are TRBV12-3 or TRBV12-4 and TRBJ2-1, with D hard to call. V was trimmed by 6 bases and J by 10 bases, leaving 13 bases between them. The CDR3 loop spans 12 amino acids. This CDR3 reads CASSSRSREQFF. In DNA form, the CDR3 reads TGTGCCAGCAGCTCCCGTTCCCGGGAGCAGTTCTTC.

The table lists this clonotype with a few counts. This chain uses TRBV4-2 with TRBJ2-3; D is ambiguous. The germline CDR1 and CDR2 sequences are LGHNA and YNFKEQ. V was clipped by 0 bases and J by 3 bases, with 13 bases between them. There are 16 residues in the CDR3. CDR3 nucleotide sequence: TGTGCCAGCAGCCAAGAATTTGCCGGGCGGACAGATACGCAGTATTTT. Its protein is CASSQEFAGRTDTQYF.

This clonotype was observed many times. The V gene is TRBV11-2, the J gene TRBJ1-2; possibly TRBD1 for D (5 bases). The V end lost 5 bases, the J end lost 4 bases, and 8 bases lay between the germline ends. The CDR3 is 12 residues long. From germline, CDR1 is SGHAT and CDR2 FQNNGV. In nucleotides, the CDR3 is TGTGCCAGCAGCGCAGGGAGCTATGGCTACACCTTC. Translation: CASSAGSYGYTF. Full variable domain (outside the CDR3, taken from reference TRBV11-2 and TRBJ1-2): EAGVAQSPRYKIIEKRQSVAFWCNPISGHATLYWYQQILGQGPKLLIQFQNNGVVDDSQLPKDRFSAERLKGVDSTLKIQPAKLEDSAVYLCASSAGSYGYTFGSGTRLTVV.

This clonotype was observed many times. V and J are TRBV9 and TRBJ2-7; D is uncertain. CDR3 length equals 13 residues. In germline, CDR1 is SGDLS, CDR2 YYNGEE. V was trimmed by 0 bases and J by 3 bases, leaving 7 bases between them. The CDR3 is CASSVGGSYEQYF. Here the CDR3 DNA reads TGTGCCAGCAGCGTAGGCGGTAGCTACGAGCAGTACTTC.

The CDR3 region is CASSVAASQSMNTEAFF. CDR3 DNA: TGTGCCAGCAGCGTAGCCGCCTCACAGTCTATGAACACTGAAGCTTTCTTT. V gene TRBV9 combines with J gene TRBJ1-1, with no clear D. The V gene lost 0 bases and the J gene lost 0 bases, with 15 bases spanning the gap. The CDR3 has 17 residues. CDR1 and CDR2 (germline): SGDLS, YYNGEE.

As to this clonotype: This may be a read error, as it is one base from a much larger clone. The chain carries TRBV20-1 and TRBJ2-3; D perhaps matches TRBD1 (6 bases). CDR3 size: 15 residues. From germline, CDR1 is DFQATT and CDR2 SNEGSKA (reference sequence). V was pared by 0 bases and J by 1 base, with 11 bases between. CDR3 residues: CSAREQGKGTDTQYF. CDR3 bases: TGCAGTGCTAGAGAACAGGGCAAAGGCACAGATACGCAGTATTTT.

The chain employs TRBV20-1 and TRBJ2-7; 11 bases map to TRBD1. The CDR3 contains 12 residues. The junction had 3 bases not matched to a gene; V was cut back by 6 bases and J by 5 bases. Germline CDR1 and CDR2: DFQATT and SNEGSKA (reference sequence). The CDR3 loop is CSAGGQGDEQYF. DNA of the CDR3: TGCAGTGCGGGGGGACAGGGGGACGAGCAGTACTTC.

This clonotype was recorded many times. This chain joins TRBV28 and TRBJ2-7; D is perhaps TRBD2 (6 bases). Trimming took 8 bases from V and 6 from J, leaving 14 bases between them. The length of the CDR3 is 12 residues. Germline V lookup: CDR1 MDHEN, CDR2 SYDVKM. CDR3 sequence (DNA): TGTGCCAGCGGCTTATCCGGGGGCGAGCAGTACTTC. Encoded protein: CASGLSGGEQYF.

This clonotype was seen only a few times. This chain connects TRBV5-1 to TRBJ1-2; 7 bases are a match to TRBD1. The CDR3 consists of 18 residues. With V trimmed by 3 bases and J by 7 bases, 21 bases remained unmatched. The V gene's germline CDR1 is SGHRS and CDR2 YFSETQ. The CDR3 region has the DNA TGCGCCAGCAGCTCCTACGAGCCCGACAGGGTAGTTTCTGGTGGCTACACCTTC. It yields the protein CASSSYEPDRVVSGGYTF.

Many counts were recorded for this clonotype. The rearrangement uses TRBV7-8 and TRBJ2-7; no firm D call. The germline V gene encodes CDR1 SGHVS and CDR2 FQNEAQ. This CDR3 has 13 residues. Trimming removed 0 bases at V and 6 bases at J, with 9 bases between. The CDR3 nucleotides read TGTGCCAGCAGCTTAGCGGTTGGCCTCGAGCAGTACTTC. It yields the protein CASSLAVGLEQYF.

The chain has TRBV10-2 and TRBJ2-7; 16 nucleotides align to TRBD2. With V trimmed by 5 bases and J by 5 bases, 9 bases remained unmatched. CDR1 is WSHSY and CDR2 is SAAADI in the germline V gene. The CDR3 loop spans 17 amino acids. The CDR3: CASSPGLAGGAANEQYF. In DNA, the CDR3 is TGCGCCAGCAGTCCGGGACTAGCGGGAGGGGCGGCCAACGAGCAGTACTTC.

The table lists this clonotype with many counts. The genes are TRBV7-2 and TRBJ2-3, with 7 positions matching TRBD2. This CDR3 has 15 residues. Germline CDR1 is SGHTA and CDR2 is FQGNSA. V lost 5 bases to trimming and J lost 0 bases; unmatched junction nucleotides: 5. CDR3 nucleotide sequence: TGTGCCAGCAGCGGCTGGGACTATAGCACAGATACGCAGTATTTT. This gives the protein CASSGWDYSTDTQYF.

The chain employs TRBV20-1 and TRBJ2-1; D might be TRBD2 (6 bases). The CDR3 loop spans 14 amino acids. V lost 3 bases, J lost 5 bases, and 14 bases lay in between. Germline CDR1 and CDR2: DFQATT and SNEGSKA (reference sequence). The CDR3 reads CSASYGSWDNEQFF. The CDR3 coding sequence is TGCAGTGCTAGTTACGGGAGTTGGGACAATGAGCAGTTCTTC.

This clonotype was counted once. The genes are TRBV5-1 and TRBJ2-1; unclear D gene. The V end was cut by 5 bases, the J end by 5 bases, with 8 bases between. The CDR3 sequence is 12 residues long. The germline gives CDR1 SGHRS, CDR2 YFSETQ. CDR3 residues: CASSTVNNEQFF. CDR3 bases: TGCGCCAGCAGTACGGTCAACAATGAGCAGTTCTTC.

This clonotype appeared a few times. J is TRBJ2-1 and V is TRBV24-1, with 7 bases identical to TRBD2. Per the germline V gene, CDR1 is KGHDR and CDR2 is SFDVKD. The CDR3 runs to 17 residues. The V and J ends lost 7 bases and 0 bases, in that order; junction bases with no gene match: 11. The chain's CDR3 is CATSMTSRGFSYNEQFF. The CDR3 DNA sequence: TGTGCCACCAGCATGACTAGCCGGGGATTCTCCTACAATGAGCAGTTCTTC.

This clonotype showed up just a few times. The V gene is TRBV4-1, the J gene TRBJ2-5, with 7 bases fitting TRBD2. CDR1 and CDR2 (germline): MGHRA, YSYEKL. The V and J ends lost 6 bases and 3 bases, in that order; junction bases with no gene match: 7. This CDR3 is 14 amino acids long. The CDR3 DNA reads TGCGCCAGCAGTCAGGAGGCGGGAGAAGAGACCCAGTACTTC. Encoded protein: CASSQEAGEETQYF.

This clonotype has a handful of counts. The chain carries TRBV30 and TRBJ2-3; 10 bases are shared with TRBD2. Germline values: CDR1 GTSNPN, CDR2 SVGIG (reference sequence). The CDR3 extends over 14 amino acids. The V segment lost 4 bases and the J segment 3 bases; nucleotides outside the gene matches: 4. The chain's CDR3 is CAWTSGSFTDTQYF. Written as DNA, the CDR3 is TGTGCCTGGACTAGCGGGAGTTTTACAGATACGCAGTATTTT.

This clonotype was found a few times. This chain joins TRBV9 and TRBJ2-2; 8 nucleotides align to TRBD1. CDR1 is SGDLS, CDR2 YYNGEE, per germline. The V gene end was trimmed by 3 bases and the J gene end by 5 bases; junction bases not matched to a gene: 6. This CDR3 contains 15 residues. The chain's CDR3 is CASSDSGGNTGELFF. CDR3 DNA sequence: TGTGCCAGCAGCGATTCAGGGGGCAATACCGGGGAGCTGTTTTTT.

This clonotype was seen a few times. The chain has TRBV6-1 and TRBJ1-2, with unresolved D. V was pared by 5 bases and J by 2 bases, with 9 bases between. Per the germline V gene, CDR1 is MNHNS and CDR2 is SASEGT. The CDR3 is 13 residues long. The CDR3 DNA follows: TGTGCCAGCAGTCAACAGCGAAACTATGGCTACACCTTC. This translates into CASSQQRNYGYTF.

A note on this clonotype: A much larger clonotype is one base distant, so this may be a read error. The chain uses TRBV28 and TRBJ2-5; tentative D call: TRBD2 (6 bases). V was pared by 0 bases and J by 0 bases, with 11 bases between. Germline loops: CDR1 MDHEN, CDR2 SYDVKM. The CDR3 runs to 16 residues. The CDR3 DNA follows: TGTGCCAGCAGTTTATGCGTCCAGCGGGACCAAGAGACCCAGTACTTC. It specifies CASSLCVQRDQETQYF.

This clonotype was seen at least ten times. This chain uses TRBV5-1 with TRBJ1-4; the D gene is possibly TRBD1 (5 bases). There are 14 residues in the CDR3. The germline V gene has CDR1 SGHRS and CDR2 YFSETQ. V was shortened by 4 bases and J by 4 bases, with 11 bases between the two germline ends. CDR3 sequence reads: CASSPGLINEKLFF. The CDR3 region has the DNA TGCGCCAGCAGCCCGGGACTGATTAATGAAAAACTGTTTTTT.

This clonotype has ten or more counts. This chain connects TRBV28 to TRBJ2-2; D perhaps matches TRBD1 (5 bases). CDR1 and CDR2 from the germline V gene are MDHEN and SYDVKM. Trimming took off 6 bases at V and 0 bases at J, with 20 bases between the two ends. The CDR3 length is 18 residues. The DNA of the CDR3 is TGTGCCAGCAGCAGGCGAAGAACAGGCCCCGCGAACACCGGGGAGCTGTTTTTT. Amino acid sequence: CASSRRRTGPANTGELFF.

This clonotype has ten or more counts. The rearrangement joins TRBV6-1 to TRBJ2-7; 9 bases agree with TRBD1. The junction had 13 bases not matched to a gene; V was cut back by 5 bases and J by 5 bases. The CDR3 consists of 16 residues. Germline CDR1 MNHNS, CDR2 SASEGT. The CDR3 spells CASSYRAGQGIHEQYF. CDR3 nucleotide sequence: TGTGCCAGCAGTTATCGGGCGGGACAGGGTATCCACGAGCAGTACTTC.

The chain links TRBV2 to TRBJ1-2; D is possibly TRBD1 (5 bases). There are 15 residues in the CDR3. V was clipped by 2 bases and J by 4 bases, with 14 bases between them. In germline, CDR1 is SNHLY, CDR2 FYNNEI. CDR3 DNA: TGTGCCAGCAGTGAAATTGGGGCGGAGGGCTATGGCTACACCTTC. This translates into CASSEIGAEGYGYTF.